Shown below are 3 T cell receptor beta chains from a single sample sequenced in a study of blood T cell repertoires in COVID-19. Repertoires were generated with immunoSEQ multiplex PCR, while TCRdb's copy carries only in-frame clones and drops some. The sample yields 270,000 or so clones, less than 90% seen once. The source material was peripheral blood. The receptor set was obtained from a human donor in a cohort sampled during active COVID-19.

In nucleotides, the CDR3 is TGTGCCAGCAGTTCGGGGGAGGCTTACCTGGGTACGCAGTATTTT. The encoded protein is CASSSGEAYLGTQYF. This sequence joins TRBV21-1 and TRBJ2-3; TRBD2, as called in the table, went unchecked against the DNA. TRBV21-1 is annotated as a pseudogene. The CDR3 is 15 residues long.

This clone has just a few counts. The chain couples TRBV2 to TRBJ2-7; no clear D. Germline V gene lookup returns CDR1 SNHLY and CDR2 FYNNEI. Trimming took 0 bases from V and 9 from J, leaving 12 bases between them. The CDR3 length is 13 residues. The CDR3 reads CASSEALTLGQYF. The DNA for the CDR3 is TGTGCCAGCAGTGAAGCGCTTACCCTCGGGCAGTACTTC.

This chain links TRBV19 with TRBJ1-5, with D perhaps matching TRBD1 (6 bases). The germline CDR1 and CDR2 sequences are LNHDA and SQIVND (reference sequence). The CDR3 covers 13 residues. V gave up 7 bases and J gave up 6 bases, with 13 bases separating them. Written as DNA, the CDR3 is TGTGCCAGTACAGGGGTCGGGCTTCAGCCCCAGCATTTT. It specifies CASTGVGLQPQHF.